This TCR beta chain appears in the sequencing data of a study of blood T cell repertoires in COVID-19. After removal of 6 bases from V and 8 bases from J, the junction contained 23 bases not matched to a gene. Germline values: CDR1 KGHSH, CDR2 LQKENI. This CDR3 contains 18 residues. Profiled with immunoSEQ multiplex PCR; TCRdb holds only in-frame clones, not every one. This sample yields over 150,000 clones, of which about nine tenths are seen a single time; roughly 9% belongs to the top ten. Sequencing input: PBMCs or T cells enriched from blood (not recorded which). This TCR was sampled from a woman between 18 and 30 years old who had recovered from COVID-19. V usage is TRBV18 and J usage is TRBJ2-3; 7 bases are shared with TRBD1. The DNA of the CDR3 is TGTGCCAGCTCCGGGACCGCCGGTGGGGCCGTGGGACAGAGTACGCAGTATTTT. Residues: CASSGTAGGAVGQSTQYF.